The 12 T cell receptor beta chains presented below share a single source sample, sequenced in a study of beta chain features in type 1 diabetes. Sequenced material consisted of expressed TCRB transcripts (all of the isolated RNA was reverse transcribed). Profiling relied on immunoSEQ multiplex PCR, and the TCRdb table lists in-frame clones only, not all of them. The sample yields 600,000 to 650,000 clones, 15% to 19% seen once. Specimen: naive CD4+ T cells from blood. All receptors derive from a man younger than 35 in good health.

This CDR3 is CATRPPGGNQPQHF. CDR3 coding DNA: TGTGCCACCAGACCCCCCGGTGGGAATCAGCCCCAGCATTTT. The V gene is TRBV15, the J gene TRBJ1-5; no firm D call. Germline assignment: CDR1 LNHNV and CDR2 YYDKDF (reference sequence). The CDR3 consists of 14 residues. Trimming shortened V by 6 bases and J by 4 bases, and 13 bases separated the two germline ends. The full variable domain, rest sourced from reference TRBV15 and TRBJ1-5, is DAMVIQNPRYQVTQFGKPVTLSCSQTLNHNVMYWYQQKSSQAPKLLFHYYDKDFNNEADTPDNFQSRRPNTSFCFLDIRSPGLGDTAMYLCATRPPGGNQPQHFGDGTRLSIL.

This clone was detected only a few times. V is TRBV23-1 and J is TRBJ1-1; 9 bases agree with TRBD1. TRBV23-1 is designated an ORF whose function remains uncertain. CDR3 size: 16 residues. J gave up 4 bases and V 1 base, and 7 bases lay outside the gene matches. The CDR3 DNA is TGCGCCAGCAGTCAATTCCCAATGACAGGGGGCACTGAAGCTTTCTTT. Translated: CASSQFPMTGGTEAFF.

The chain joins TRBV7-8 to TRBJ2-1; D perhaps matches TRBD2 (6 bases). V was trimmed by 4 bases and J by 7 bases, leaving 14 bases between them. The CDR3 covers 14 residues. Germline lookup yields CDR1 SGHVS and CDR2 FQNEAQ. The CDR3 coding sequence is TGTGCCAGCAGCTGGCGACTAGTTGTGAATGAGCAGTTCTTC. It is translated as CASSWRLVVNEQFF.

The chain employs TRBV29-1 and TRBJ2-7; TRBD2 matches at 10 bases. The J segment lost 6 bases and the V segment lost 4 bases, leaving 0 bases of the junction unmatched. The CDR3 runs to 11 residues. Germline V gene lookup returns CDR1 SQVTM and CDR2 ANQGSEA. The CDR3 here is CSVGTSGEQYF. The CDR3, as DNA: TGCAGCGTTGGGACTAGCGGCGAGCAGTACTTC.

This clone came up a few times. The chain combines TRBV9 with TRBJ2-1, with TRBD1 as a possible D gene (5 bases). V gave up 0 bases and J gave up 5 bases, with 12 bases separating them. There are 15 residues in the CDR3. CDR1 SGDLS and CDR2 YYNGEE come from the germline V gene. Written as DNA, the CDR3 is TGTGCCAGCAGCGTAGACACTCTGGGGCACAATGAGCAGTTCTTC. It specifies CASSVDTLGHNEQFF.

The rearrangement uses TRBV30 and TRBJ2-1; D not certain. This CDR3 is built from 14 residues. CDR1 is GTSNPN and CDR2 is SVGIG in the germline V gene (reference sequence). The ends were cut back, 4 bases at V and 0 bases at J, with 10 bases in the middle. This CDR3 is CAWIGENSYNEQFF. As DNA, the CDR3 is TGTGCCTGGATAGGAGAGAACTCCTACAATGAGCAGTTCTTC.

This clone turned up a few times. The gene calls are TRBV7-2 and TRBJ2-7; 9 positions match TRBD1. The V gene's germline CDR1 is SGHTA and CDR2 FQGNSA. The CDR3 extends over 17 amino acids. V lost 2 bases and J lost 2; bases outside the gene matches: 10. CDR3 sequence: CASSLPTPGQGAYEQYF. CDR3 sequence (DNA): TGTGCCAGCAGCTTACCCACACCGGGACAGGGCGCCTACGAGCAGTACTTC. The full variable domain, rest sourced from reference TRBV7-2 and TRBJ2-7, is GAGVSQSPSNKVTEKGKDVELRCDPISGHTALYWYRQSLGQGLEFLIYFQGNSAPDKSGLPSDRFSAERTGGSVSTLTIQRTQQEDSAVYLCASSLPTPGQGAYEQYFGPGTRLTVT.

The rearrangement uses TRBV7-9 and TRBJ1-3; 8 bases map to TRBD1. The CDR3 runs 15 residues. Germline V gene sequence: CDR1 SEHNR, CDR2 FQNEAQ (reference sequence). V lost 4 bases, J lost 4 bases, and 6 bases stayed unmatched. The CDR3 sequence is CASSYLRGQGNTIYF. CDR3 coding DNA: TGTGCCAGCAGCTACCTCAGGGGGCAAGGAAACACCATATATTTT. Full variable domain (remainder filled in from reference TRBV7-9 and TRBJ1-3): DTGVSQNPRHKITKRGQNVTFRCDPISEHNRLYWYRQTLGQGPEFLTYFQNEAQLEKSRLLSDRFSAERPKGSFSTLEIQRTEQGDSAMYLCASSYLRGQGNTIYFGEGSWLTVV.

The chain employs TRBV5-1 and TRBJ2-1; TRBD2 agrees at 9 bases. Trimming took 0 bases from V and 10 from J; bases not matched to a gene: 11. Per the germline V gene, CDR1 is SGHRS and CDR2 is YFSETQ. The CDR3 is made up of 16 amino acids. As DNA, the CDR3 is TGCGCCAGCAGCTTGGGGCTAGCGGGATTAGGAGGCGAGCAGTTCTTC. It codes for CASSLGLAGLGGEQFF.

The chain employs TRBV7-2 and TRBJ2-7, with D hard to call. The germline V gene encodes CDR1 SGHTA and CDR2 FQGNSA. V lost 7 bases to trimming and J lost 2 bases, with 21 bases between them. This CDR3 is built from 16 residues. Here the CDR3 DNA reads TGTGCCAGCACCCCGTTTGGATCTCTCCTAACCTACGAGCAGTACTTC. Amino acids: CASTPFGSLLTYEQYF.

The chain couples TRBV6-5 to TRBJ2-1; 7 bases line up with TRBD1. The CDR3 is 14 residues long. Germline CDR1 reads MNHEY; CDR2 reads SVGAGI. The V gene end was trimmed by 5 bases and the J gene end by 4 bases; junction bases not matched to a gene: 5. The CDR3 bases are TGTGCCAGCAGTCTGGGACAGCCATACAATGAGCAGTTCTTC. As protein: CASSLGQPYNEQFF.

This clone has a single count. The rearrangement joins TRBV7-6 to TRBJ1-2; the D is unclear. This CDR3 is built from 13 residues. The V and J ends lost 5 bases and 4 bases respectively, with 11 bases between them. Germline loops: CDR1 SGHVS, CDR2 FNYEAQ. The CDR3 bases are TGTGCCAGCAGCCCCCCCTCCCTCTATGGCTACACCTTC. Translating gives CASSPPSLYGYTF.